The clone carrying this T cell receptor (beta chain) was seen at least ten times. Time point of the sample: after trial treatment. Treatment noted: LDRT plus nivolumab, ipilimumab, low-dose cyclophosphamide and aspirin (RACIN trial). These data originate in a study of low-dose radiotherapy and immunotherapy resistance in tumors. Background on the study: Cohort 1 got 0.5 Gy per fraction every 2 weeks, 6.5 Gy in total. Every two weeks patients got nivolumab 240 mg flat dose, plus ipilimumab 1 mg/kg every six weeks, intravenously.

First-strand cDNA used TRAV- and TRBV-specific primers, covering alpha and beta chains. Using a constant-region primer together with a V-primer adapter, TCRs were subjected to around 20 PCR cycles of amplification. TCRdb reprocessed the reads with MiXCR, giving one entry per CDR3 protein. The sample holds tens of thousands of distinct CDR3 sequences, 20% to 25% seen once. V was trimmed by 6 bases and J by 5 bases, leaving 11 bases between them. The germline gives CDR1 MDHEN, CDR2 SYDVKM. The CDR3 is 14 residues long. The receptor was derived from a female donor with ovarian cancer. Specimen: PBMCs, collected after low-dose radiotherapy plus immunotherapy. The V gene is TRBV28, the J gene TRBJ1-6; a weak D match, TRBD1 (6 bases). CDR3 sequence reads: CASRLRGDNSPLHF. The CDR3 DNA is TGTGCCAGCAGGCTCAGGGGCGATAATTCACCCCTCCACTTT.